The source of this TCR beta chain is a study of OX40 agonist ivuxolimab in advanced cancers. Turning to the study itself: From roughly 20 to 90 years was the age range, with a mean of around 60 years, and over 80% were male. Partial responses were recorded for three patients, including one with hepatocellular carcinoma and two with cutaneous melanoma.

Assay: immunoSEQ multiplex PCR; the TCRdb copy retains only in-frame clones and omits some. The table shows tens of thousands of clones, with 88% occurring only once. Study-wide findings and caveats: Blood T cells, both CD4+ and CD8+, expanded clonally by week 6 at 0.1 to 3.0 mg/kg.

As to this clone: Its antigen is still unknown.

Sequenced here: CD4+ or CD8+ T cells sorted from blood, sampled in a trial of the OX40 agonist ivuxolimab. This clonotype originated in an adult with an advanced solid tumor such as melanoma, head and neck, liver or kidney cancer.

Written as DNA, the CDR3 is TGCGCCAGCATAGGGGCACCCCCTCAAGAGACCCAGTACTTC. Translating it yields CASIGAPPQETQYF. The chain recombines TRBV5-1 with TRBJ2-5; a weak D match, TRBD1 (5 bases). The V and J ends lost 6 bases and 2 bases respectively, with 14 bases between them. This CDR3 contains 14 residues. Germline V gene lookup returns CDR1 SGHRS and CDR2 YFSETQ.